This paragraph reports one T cell receptor beta chain. This receptor's antigen is unknown. No quality values exist for individual bases; no much larger clone is one base distant. The sample comes from a study of cytomegalovirus exposure and HLA in healthy donors (dated 2017 in TCRdb). Notes on the research overall: An earlier analysis of under 600 of the donors reported more than 250 Gb of sequence data and roughly 110 million unique TCR beta sequences from around 200 million T cells. An early release that covered more than 550 HLA-typed donors contained approximately 300 gigabases of sequencing data and around 85 million unique TCR sequences. Of the 350 to 450 genotyped donors, about 80% fell in the genetic ancestry cluster associated with self-reported Caucasian donors. The aim of the study was to test whether cataloging public T cell receptors could identify signatures of past pathogen exposure. The study profiled the T cell repertoires of 666 subjects by immunosequencing and related them to cytomegalovirus serostatus. In addition to the first cohort of approximately 670 subjects, a separate validation cohort of 100 to 150 different subjects was used. To predict cytomegalovirus infection status, the study combined high-throughput TCR immunosequencing, statistical association of individual TCRs with disease status, and machine learning. A later analysis re-analyzed previously published TCR beta repertoires from hundreds of donors and added high-resolution HLA genotyping to study TCR occurrence patterns. In the later analysis, no new phenotypic data were used to find candidate immune exposures; instead, reliance was placed on TCR beta sequences and their occurrence across donors. To decide whether each TCR beta V gene segment behaved as functional or pseudogenic, an earlier analysis of fewer than 750 of the donors relied on high-throughput TCR beta sequencing. Donor age, sex, ethnicity and CMV serostatus were collected together with the repertoire data. A later genetic analysis used genome-wide SNP genotypes for about 65% of the roughly 670 donors, treating that subset as a discovery cohort. All discovery cohort repertoires had been generated using a single sequencing platform. Class I and class II HLA loci were covered by the typing at four-digit resolution. The number of typed donors differed by locus: about 620-640 for A, B, C, DRB1 and DQB1; roughly 510 for DQA1; approximately 600 for DPA1; and about 470 for DPB1. About five DR-DQ haplotypes were treated as single units for association and clustering because of strong linkage in the cohort. On average, 235,054 unique TCR beta nucleotide sequences were sequenced per donor among a few hundred genotyped donors of the cohort, with 15% to 20% of those sequences being non-productive. What the research found in general, with its limitations: A group of highly shared sequence variants was considered likely to be a technical artifact of the sequencing pipeline. Compared with equally common non-associated chains, HLA-associated TCR beta chains in a later analysis were more clonally expanded and had lower generation probabilities. The study listed 164 TCR beta chains as associated with cytomegalovirus. Linkage disequilibrium might explain the correlated functional status among segregating V segments, but an unknown experimental factor could not be excluded. Cytomegalovirus status was reported to be diagnosed by the classifier with high specificity and sensitivity in both the original and validation cohorts. Most TCR sequences were seen in very few donors, while some public TCRs were found in many individuals. The cohort was sequenced for TCR beta chains only, and without alpha or paired-chain data the features that could be detected were limited. CMV serostatus was the only immune exposure information available for the cohort. The 87-base-pair reads could not distinguish some IMGT-functional V segments, including TRBV6-2 and TRBV6-3, so those segments were excluded. A later analysis found that most CMV-associated TCR beta chains appeared HLA-restricted, with HLA associations seemingly driven largely by CMV exposure. In vitro tests confirmed that a few of the cytomegalovirus-associated TCR beta chains recognize cytomegalovirus antigens. Strong co-occurrence of HLA alleles, especially DR and DQ, made assigning TCR associations to individual alleles difficult. A later analysis associated around 16,000 TCR beta sequences with specific HLA alleles at a false discovery rate of 0.05. A further reported finding was that TCR beta sequences accurately predicted the HLA-A and HLA-B alleles for most subjects in the first cohort. Compared with the 666-donor mean, donors in an Asian-associated ancestry cluster had fewer N-insertions in productive TCRs, according to a later genetic analysis. An association between a missense DCLRE1C variant and V-gene and J-gene trimming of TCR beta chains was found in a later genetic analysis and replicated in an independent cohort. A later analysis found that TCR association rates varied across HLA loci, with DRB1 alleles showing the most associated TCRs and HLA-C alleles the fewest. An earlier analysis of around 600 of the donors showed that most TCR beta V segments appeared in productive rearrangements either about 87% or about 30% of the time, which broadly matched IMGT annotations. Several of the top co-occurrence clusters appeared to be linked to parvovirus B19, influenza, CMV and Epstein-Barr virus, according to a later analysis. Sequencing depth was assumed to be roughly uniform across donors in the presence/absence analyses, though that assumption may not hold. The authors suggested that the approach could potentially be generalized to other disease states and immunological phenotypes. Because some donors lacked HLA typing at each locus, the association tests relied only on the typed subset. The earlier analysis of approximately 590 of the donors excluded 15 to 20 rarely observed V segments, including chromosome 9 orphons, because counts were too low.

The cohort consisted of fewer than 700 healthy bone marrow donors. At the time of sampling, every cohort member was nominally healthy, though immune exposures that went unrecorded were likely present. CMV serostatus was recorded as positive for just under 300 and negative for about 55% of the roughly 670 cohort members, whereas no CMV serostatus was recorded for the donor in question. A peripheral blood sample was collected from each donor, and TCR beta sequencing was performed on peripheral blood mononuclear cells. Genomic DNA extraction from the blood cell samples was performed with the Qiagen DNeasy Blood Extraction Kit. The V end loses 1 base and the J end loses 1 base, and a stretch of 8 bases separates them. From cysteine to phenylalanine, the CDR3 is 15 amino acids long. CDR3 DNA only is kept here, 45 bases in frame from base 1. CDR1 and CDR2 are drawn from the germline V gene (reference sequence): LNHDA, SQIVND.

Receptor amplification or capture employed the immunoSEQ multiplex PCR assay. For the multiplex PCR, a mixture combining 60 forward primers for TCR Vbeta segments and 13 reverse primers for TCR Jbeta segments was used. The CDR3 region of rearranged TCR beta genes was amplified from genomic DNA by a multiplex PCR assay. On the Illumina HiSeq System, the amplified TCR beta libraries were sequenced as 87-base-pair reads. As for the original processing: A later analysis counted 75 million to 100 million unique TCR beta chains across the 600 to 850 repertoires, and around 9.9 million of these chains were shared by at least two donors. A nearest-neighbor algorithm error-corrected the raw reads and collapsed the reads into unique sequences, merging closely related sequences to remove PCR and sequencing errors. CDR3 sequences were aligned to IMGT reference sequences to assign V, D and J gene segments. Each retained sequence needed at least a six-nucleotide match to both a V gene segment and a J gene segment. A rearrangement was called productive if the CDR3 had no stop codons and remained in frame with V and J, and every other rearrangement was called non-productive. CDR3 was defined according to IMGT convention as the region running from the second conserved V-encoded cysteine to the conserved J-encoded phenylalanine. The earlier analysis of fewer than 700 of the donors excluded sequences that lacked an unambiguous match to a single V gene segment. In an earlier analysis of 587 of the donors, a V segment was called functional when productive rearrangements were above 56.7%, and segregating when the standard deviation between donors exceeded 5%. A statistical classification framework was developed to diagnose cytomegalovirus status using the catalog of TCR beta chain sequences. In a later analysis, TCR nucleotide sequences were compared against IMGT/GENE-DB human TR gene sequences so that V and J genes could be assigned. A later analysis assigned CDR3 sequences and most-parsimonious VDJ recombination scenarios with the TCRdist pipeline. In a later analysis, each TCR beta chain was defined by its CDR3 amino acid sequence together with its V-gene family, and reads lacking a unique V-gene family were excluded. A later analysis removed roughly 590 highly shared, low-generation-probability nucleotide sequences to deal with suspected cross-contamination and a sequencing artifact. A later analysis calculated a clonal expansion index for each public chain from normalized within-repertoire ranks of inferred template counts. A later analysis computed generation probabilities with a VDJ recombination model fitted to out-of-frame rearrangements, and checked the results against IGoR. A later analysis scored TCR-TCR, TCR-HLA and TCR-CMV co-occurrence with hypergeometric tests, applying a repertoire-size bias correction to TCR pairs. A later analysis estimated false discovery rates by permuting HLA or CMV assignments 20 times. In a later analysis, co-occurring TCRs were grouped with DBSCAN, and TCRdist sequence similarity was added when clustering was performed within HLA-allele-positive subsets. Repertoires with fewer than 30,000 or more than 120,000 public chains were left out of co-occurrence clustering, as were four to six repertoires with anomalous nucleotide sharing. Drawn from immuneACCESS, this table holds only the in-frame rearrangements with V and J called that TCRdb kept. Clones are partly lost; checked studies trace under half to an unresolved V gene and leave the rest unexplained. For V, J and clone size, that table is used; D and trimming come from the DNA. The sample table holds 200,000 to 250,000 clones, of which about 83% were seen once. Around 1.4% of the sample is in the top ten clones.

This clonotype was obtained from a human donor in good health. The specimen sequenced was PBMCs. The chain is assembled from TRBV19 and TRBJ2-1; the D gene assignment is ambiguous. The DNA sequence is given as TGTGCCAGTAGTATAGGGCTAGTGTCCTACAATGAGCAGTTCTTC. It codes for CASSIGLVSYNEQFF.